The T cell receptor (beta chain) described here comes from a study of blood T cells in healthy people across ages (dated by TCRdb to 2015 to 2017). Some background on the complete study: In model experiments, template switching captured roughly one uniquely barcoded TCR beta cDNA molecule for every two T cells. Using deep sequencing normalized with unique cDNA molecular identifiers, the study measured how TCR beta repertoire diversity changes with age. The donors were divided into four age groups: young (average about 16 years), middle-aged (roughly 42), aged (approximately 62) and long-lived (roughly 88). To avoid experimental bias, donors of different ages were randomly spread across the sequencing lanes. Two additional independent replicas of 1 million unique cDNA reads from the same blood draw were analyzed for two donors (one aged 18 to 30 and one aged 80 or older).

Library creation used 5' RACE. Sequencing was carried out with an Illumina HiSeq 2500. A second PCR of about 7 to 12 cycles was performed with a sample-barcoded 5' primer and a J-beta primer mix. Each TCR beta cDNA molecule received a unique molecular identifier from a template-switch 5' adaptor carrying 12 random nucleotides. Each sample yielded at least 3 million CDR3-containing paired-end reads. All of the RNA was converted into first-strand cDNA using the Mint cDNA synthesis kit, with a TRBC-specific oligonucleotide serving as the primer. Following uracil-DNA glycosylase treatment, a first 18-cycle PCR with universal primers M1SS and BC2_uni_R was performed on all cDNA. Concerning the study's data processing: Each sample was normalized by randomly selecting 1 million high-quality reads, each carrying a distinct molecular identifier. Instead of being binned into consensus sequences, reads that shared molecular identifiers were thrown out. MiTCR, set to a Q25 quality threshold and the strictest error-elimination algorithm, was used for CDR3 identification, clonotype clustering and error correction. A nonparametric unseen species model using Euler transformation provided a lower-bound estimate of total TCR beta diversity. TCRdb trimmed public reads at Q25 via fastp, called clones via MiXCR and kept in-frame beta chains. Entries are consolidated by CDR3 protein sequence, retaining the most common genes and DNA. None of the V and J calls come from the authors' own analysis; TCRdb made them. The sample yields about a million distinct CDR3 sequences; more than 30% were counted once. The top ten clones comprise 13% of the sample.

Donors were 35 to 40 systemically healthy Caucasian individuals from Russia aged 6 to 90 years. Each donor gave roughly 9 milliliters of peripheral blood, drawn into EDTA-treated Vacutainer tubes. Ficoll-Paque density-gradient centrifugation was used to isolate PBMCs, with at least 7 million per sample. Total RNA was extracted from PBMCs with Trizol reagent, with at least 6 micrograms obtained per sample. For every donor, an aliquot of PBMCs went through flow cytometry to measure the percentages of naive CD45RAhigh/CD27high T cells. Findings and caveats that apply to the study as a whole: Conclusive comparison of naive and antigen-experienced compartments was prevented by the profiling of bulk unsorted PBMCs. Compared with the aged group, the long-lived group had more naive CD4+ T cells, fewer expanded clones and increased TCR diversity, a pattern suggesting age selection. Because the CMV infection status of the donors was unknown, age-related changes in expanded clonotypes may potentially have been confounded. Observed TCR beta diversity correlated strongly with the percentage of naive T cells measured by flow cytometry. Total diversity estimates from one million sequenced T cells were considered lower bounds and underestimates. Observed TCR beta diversity per million T cells fell roughly linearly with age, and a significant reduction was already apparent by age roughly 40.

This clonotype was detected only a few times. What antigen it recognizes has not been identified. No base-level quality is on record; no much larger clone is a single base apart. The CDR3 spans 14 residues, from the cysteine through the phenylalanine. Solely the CDR3 DNA is kept, with 42 bases framed from the first base. CDR1 and CDR2, looked up from the germline V gene (reference sequence), are DFQATT and SNEGSKA. V sheds 5 bases and J sheds 3 bases, leaving 17 bases between their ends. The sequence is built from TRBV20-1 and TRBJ2-7, and TRBD1 may be the D gene, going by 6 matching bases. The origin of this receptor is a man aged 18 to 35 in good health. The sequenced sample was blood. The sequence in DNA is TGCAGTGCTCAGGGGCCTGGGCGAGACTACGAGCAGTACTTC. Translated, it gives CSAQGPGRDYEQYF.